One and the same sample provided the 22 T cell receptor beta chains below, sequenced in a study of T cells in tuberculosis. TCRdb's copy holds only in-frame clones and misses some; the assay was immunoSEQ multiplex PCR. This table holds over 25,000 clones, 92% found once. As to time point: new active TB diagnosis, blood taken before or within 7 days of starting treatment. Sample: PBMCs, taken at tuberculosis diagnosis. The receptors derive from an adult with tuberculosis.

For the CDR3, the DNA is TGTGCCAGCAGTGAGCCAGGGGGGACTAGTGGGGCCAACGTCCTGACTTTC. Encoded protein: CASSEPGGTSGANVLTF. The V call is TRBV2, the J call TRBJ2-6, with TRBD2 as a possible D gene (8 bases). This CDR3 spans 17 amino acids. Germline assignment: CDR1 SNHLY and CDR2 FYNNEI. With 3 bases removed from V and 3 bases from J, the gap between germline ends came to 15 bases.

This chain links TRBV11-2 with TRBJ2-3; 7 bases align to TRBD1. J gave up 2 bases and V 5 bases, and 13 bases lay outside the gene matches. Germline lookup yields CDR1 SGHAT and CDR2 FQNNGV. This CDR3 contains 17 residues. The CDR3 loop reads CASSIGTAHPSTDTQYF. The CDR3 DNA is TGTGCCAGCAGCATTGGGACAGCCCACCCTTCCACAGATACGCAGTATTTT. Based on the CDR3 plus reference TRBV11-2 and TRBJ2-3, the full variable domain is EAGVAQSPRYKIIEKRQSVAFWCNPISGHATLYWYQQILGQGPKLLIQFQNNGVVDDSQLPKDRFSAERLKGVDSTLKIQPAKLEDSAVYLCASSIGTAHPSTDTQYFGPGTRLTVL.

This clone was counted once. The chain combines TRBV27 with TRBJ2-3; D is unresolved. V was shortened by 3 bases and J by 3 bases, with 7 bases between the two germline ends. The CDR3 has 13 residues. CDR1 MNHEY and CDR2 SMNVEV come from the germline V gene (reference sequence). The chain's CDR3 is CASSFFTTDTQYF. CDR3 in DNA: TGTGCCAGCAGTTTTTTTACTACAGATACGCAGTATTTT.

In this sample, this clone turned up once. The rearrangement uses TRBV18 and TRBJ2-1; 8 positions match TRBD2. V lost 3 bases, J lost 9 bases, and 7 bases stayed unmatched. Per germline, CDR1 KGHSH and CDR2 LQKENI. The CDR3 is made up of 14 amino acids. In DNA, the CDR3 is TGTGCCAGCTCACCGGAGCGGGGGAGGAGTGAGCAGTTCTTC. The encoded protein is CASSPERGRSEQFF.

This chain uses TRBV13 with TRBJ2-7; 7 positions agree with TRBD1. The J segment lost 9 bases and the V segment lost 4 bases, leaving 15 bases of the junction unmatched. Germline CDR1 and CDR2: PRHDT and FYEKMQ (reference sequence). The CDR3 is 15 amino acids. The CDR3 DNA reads TGTGCCAGCAGCTCTAACCGGGACAGACGTTTCGGGCAGTACTTC. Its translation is CASSSNRDRRFGQYF. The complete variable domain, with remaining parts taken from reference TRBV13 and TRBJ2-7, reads AAGVIQSPRHLIKEKRETATLKCYPIPRHDTVYWYQQGPGQDPQFLISFYEKMQSDKGSIPDRFSAQQFSDYHSELNMSSLELGDSALYFCASSSNRDRRFGQYFGPGTRLTVT.

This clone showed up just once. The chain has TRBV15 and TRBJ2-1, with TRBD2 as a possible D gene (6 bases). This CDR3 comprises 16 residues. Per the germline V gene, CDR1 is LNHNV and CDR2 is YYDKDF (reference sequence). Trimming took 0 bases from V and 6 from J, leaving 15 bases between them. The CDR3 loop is CATSRDPGRVSNEQFF. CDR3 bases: TGTGCCACCAGCAGAGATCCCGGGAGAGTATCCAATGAGCAGTTCTTC.

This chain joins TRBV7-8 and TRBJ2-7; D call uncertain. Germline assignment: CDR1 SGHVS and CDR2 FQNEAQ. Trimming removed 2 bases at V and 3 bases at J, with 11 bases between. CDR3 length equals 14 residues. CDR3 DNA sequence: TGTGCCAGCAGCTTAATGGGCCCGAGCTACGAGCAGTACTTC. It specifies CASSLMGPSYEQYF.

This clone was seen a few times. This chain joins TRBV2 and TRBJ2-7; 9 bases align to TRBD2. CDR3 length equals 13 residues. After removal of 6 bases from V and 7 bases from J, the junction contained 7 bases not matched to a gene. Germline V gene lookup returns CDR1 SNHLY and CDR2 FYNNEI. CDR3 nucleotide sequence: TGTGCCAGCAGGCGAGCGGGGGGACCTGAGCAGTACTTC. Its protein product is CASRRAGGPEQYF.

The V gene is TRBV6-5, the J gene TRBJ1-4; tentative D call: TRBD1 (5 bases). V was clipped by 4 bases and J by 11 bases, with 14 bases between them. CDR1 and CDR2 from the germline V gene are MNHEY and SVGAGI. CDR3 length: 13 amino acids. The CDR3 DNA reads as TGTGCCAGCAGTTCCCCCAGGGTTGGGAAACTGTTTTTT. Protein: CASSSPRVGKLFF.

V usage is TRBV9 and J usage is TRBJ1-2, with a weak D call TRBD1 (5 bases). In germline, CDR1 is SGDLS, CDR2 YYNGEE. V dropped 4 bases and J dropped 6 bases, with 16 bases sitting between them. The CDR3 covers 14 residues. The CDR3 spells CASSFRGGENGYTF. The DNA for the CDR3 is TGTGCCAGCAGCTTCCGTGGGGGGGAAAATGGCTACACCTTC.

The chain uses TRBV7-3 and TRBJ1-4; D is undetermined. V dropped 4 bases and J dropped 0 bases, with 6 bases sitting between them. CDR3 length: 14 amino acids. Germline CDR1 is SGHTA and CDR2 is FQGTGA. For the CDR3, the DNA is TGTGCCAGCAGCTACACCTCAACTAATGAAAAACTGTTTTTT. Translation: CASSYTSTNEKLFF.

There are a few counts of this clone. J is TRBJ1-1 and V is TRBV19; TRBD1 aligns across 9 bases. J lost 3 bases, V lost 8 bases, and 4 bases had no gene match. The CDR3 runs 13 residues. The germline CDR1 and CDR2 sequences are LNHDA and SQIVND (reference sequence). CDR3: CASRDRDDTEAFF. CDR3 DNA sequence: TGTGCCAGTCGGGACAGGGATGACACTGAAGCTTTCTTT.

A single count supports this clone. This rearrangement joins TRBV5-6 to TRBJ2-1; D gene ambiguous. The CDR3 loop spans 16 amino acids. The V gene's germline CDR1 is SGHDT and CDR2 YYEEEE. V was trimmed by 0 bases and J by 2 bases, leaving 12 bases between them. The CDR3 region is CASSLAPQRAYNEQFF. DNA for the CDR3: TGTGCCAGCAGCTTGGCTCCCCAGCGAGCCTACAATGAGCAGTTCTTC.

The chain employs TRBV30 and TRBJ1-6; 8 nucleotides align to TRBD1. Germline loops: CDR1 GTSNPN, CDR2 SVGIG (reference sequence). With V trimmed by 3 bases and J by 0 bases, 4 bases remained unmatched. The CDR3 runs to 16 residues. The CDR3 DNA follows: TGTGCCTGGAGCGTTACAGGGGGCTCCTATAATTCACCCCTCCACTTT. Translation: CAWSVTGGSYNSPLHF.

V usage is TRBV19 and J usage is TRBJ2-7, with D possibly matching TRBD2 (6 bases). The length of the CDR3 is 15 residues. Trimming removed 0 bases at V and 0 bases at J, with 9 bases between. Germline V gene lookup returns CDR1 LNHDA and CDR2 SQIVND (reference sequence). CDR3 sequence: CASSIDPGVSYEQYF. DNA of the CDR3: TGTGCCAGTAGTATAGATCCGGGGGTCTCCTACGAGCAGTACTTC.

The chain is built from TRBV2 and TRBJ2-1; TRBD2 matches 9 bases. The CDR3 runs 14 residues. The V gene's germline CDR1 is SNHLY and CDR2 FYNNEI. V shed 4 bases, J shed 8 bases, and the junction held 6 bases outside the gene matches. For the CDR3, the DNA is TGTGCCAGCAGTGCTCGACTAGCGGACGATGAGCAGTTCTTC. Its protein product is CASSARLADDEQFF.

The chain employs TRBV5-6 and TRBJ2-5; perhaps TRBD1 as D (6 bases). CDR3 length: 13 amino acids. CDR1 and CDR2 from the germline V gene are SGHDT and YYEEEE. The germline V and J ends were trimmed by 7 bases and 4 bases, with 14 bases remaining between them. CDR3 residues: CASCIAGVETQYF. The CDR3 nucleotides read TGTGCCAGCTGTATTGCAGGGGTAGAGACCCAGTACTTC. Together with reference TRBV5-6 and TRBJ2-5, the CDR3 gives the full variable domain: DAGVTQSPTHLIKTRGQQVTLRCSPKSGHDTVSWYQQALGQGPQFIFQYYEEEERQRGNFPDRFSGHQFPNYSSELNVNALLLGDSALYLCASCIAGVETQYFGPGTRLLVL.

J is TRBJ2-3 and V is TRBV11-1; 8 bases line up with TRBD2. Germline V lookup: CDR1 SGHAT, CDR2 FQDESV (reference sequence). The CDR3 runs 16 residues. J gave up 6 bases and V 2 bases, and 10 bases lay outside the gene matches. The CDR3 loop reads CASSLSSSGGADTQYF. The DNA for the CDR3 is TGTGCCAGCAGCTTAAGTTCCTCCGGGGGGGCGGATACGCAGTATTTT.

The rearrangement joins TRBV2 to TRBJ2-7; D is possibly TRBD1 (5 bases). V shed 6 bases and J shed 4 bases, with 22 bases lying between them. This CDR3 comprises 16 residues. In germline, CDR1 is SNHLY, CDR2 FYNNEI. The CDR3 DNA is TGTGCCAGCAGAGACAGCTGGGGCCTCACCTTTTACGAGCAGTACTTC. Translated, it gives CASRDSWGLTFYEQYF.

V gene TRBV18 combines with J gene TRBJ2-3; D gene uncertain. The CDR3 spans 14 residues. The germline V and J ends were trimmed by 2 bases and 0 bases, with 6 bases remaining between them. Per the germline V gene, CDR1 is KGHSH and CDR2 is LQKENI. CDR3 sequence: CASSPSLSTDTQYF. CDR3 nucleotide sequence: TGTGCCAGCTCACCAAGCTTAAGCACAGATACGCAGTATTTT.

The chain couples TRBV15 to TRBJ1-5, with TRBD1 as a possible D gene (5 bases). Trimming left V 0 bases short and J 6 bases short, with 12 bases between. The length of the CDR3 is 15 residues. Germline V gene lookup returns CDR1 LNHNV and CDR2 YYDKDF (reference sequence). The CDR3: CATSRDLGEGQPQHF. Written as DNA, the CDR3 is TGTGCCACCAGCAGAGATCTAGGGGAGGGTCAGCCCCAGCATTTT.

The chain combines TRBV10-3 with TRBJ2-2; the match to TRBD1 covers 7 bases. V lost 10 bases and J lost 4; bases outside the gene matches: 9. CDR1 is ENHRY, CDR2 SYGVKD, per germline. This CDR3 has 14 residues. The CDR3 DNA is TGTGCCACCCATTTAGGGGGCATCACCGGGGAGCTGTTTTTT. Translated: CATHLGGITGELFF.